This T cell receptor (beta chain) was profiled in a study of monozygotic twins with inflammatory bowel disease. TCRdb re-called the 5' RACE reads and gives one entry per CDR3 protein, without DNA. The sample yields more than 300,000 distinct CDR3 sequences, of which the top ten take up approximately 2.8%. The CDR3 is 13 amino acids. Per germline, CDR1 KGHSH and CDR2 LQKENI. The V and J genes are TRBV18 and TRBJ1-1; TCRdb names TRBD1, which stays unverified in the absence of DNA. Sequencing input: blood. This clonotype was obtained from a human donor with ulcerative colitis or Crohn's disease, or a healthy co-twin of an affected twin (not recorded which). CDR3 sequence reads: CASSSGTGGTSFF.